The 29 T cell receptor beta chains below all came from one sample that was sequenced in a study of shared clonotypes between healthy human individuals. Some clones are missing from TCRdb's copy, which holds only in-frame ones; the method was immunoSEQ multiplex PCR. The sample holds 2 million to 2.5 million clones, approximately 94% seen once. The specimen sequenced was naive CD4+ T cells sorted from blood. Subset meaning: CD45RA+ positively selected. These receptors all stem from a young man in good health.

The chain uses TRBV6-1 and TRBJ1-1; 7 nucleotides line up with TRBD1. CDR3 length: 14 amino acids. Per germline, CDR1 MNHNS and CDR2 SASEGT. Losses at the gene ends were 1 base for V and 4 bases for J; bases not matched to a gene: 3. CDR3 DNA: TGTGCCAGCAGTGAAGTCCAGGGGGGCACTGAAGCTTTCTTT. Translated: CASSEVQGGTEAFF.

This chain connects TRBV7-9 to TRBJ1-2; 7 bases align to TRBD1. The CDR3 is 14 amino acids. Germline trimming cut 1 base from V and 12 bases from J; bases unmatched to any gene: 11. Germline V gene sequence: CDR1 SEHNR, CDR2 FQNEAQ (reference sequence). Here the CDR3 reads CASSLVGGTNSNTF. In nucleotides, the CDR3 is TGTGCCAGCAGCTTAGTAGGGGGCACTAATAGCAACACCTTC.

Worth noting for this clone: Different DNA sequences within this sample yield the same CDR3. V and J are TRBV30 and TRBJ1-2, with a weak D call TRBD1 (5 bases). This CDR3 contains 13 residues. The V end lost 0 bases, the J end lost 4 bases, and 9 bases lay between the germline ends. Germline V CDR1 and CDR2: GTSNPN, SVGIG (reference sequence). The DNA of the CDR3 is TGTGCCTGGAGTGTCAAGGGGCCCTATGGCTACACCTTC. Encoded protein: CAWSVKGPYGYTF. The full variable domain, completed using reference TRBV30 and TRBJ1-2, is SQTIHQWPATLVQPVGSPLSLECTVEGTSNPNLYWYRQAAGRGLQLLFYSVGIGQISSEVPQNLSASRPQDRQFILSSKKLLLSDSGFYLCAWSVKGPYGYTFGSGTRLTVV.

The rearrangement uses TRBV5-4 and TRBJ2-3, with TRBD1 matching over 7 bases. The CDR3 contains 15 residues. In germline, CDR1 is SGHNT, CDR2 YYREEE (reference sequence). V was pared by 5 bases and J by 0 bases, with 6 bases of the junction left unmatched. In DNA form, the CDR3 reads TGTGCCAGCAGAAGGGACAGTTCTAGCACAGATACGCAGTATTTT. Its protein is CASRRDSSSTDTQYF.

The chain couples TRBV28 to TRBJ1-6; D not certain. This CDR3 contains 15 residues. Germline-derived CDR1 and CDR2 are MDHEN and SYDVKM. V was trimmed by 2 bases and J by 6 bases, leaving 11 bases between them. The CDR3 coding sequence is TGTGCCAGCAGTTTAGCCACCCTCGGTAATTCACCCCTCCACTTT. The encoded protein is CASSLATLGNSPLHF.

V usage is TRBV30 and J usage is TRBJ1-6; D not resolved. The CDR3 runs 13 residues. Trimming pared 1 base from V and 7 bases from J, leaving 8 bases between. The germline gives CDR1 GTSNPN, CDR2 SVGIG (reference sequence). The CDR3 here is CAWSGELNSPLHF. The CDR3, as DNA: TGTGCCTGGAGTGGGGAACTGAATTCACCCCTCCACTTT.

The chain combines TRBV7-2 with TRBJ2-2; 12 nucleotides agree with TRBD2. The germline CDR1 and CDR2 sequences are SGHTA and FQGNSA. This CDR3 is 17 amino acids long. V shed 6 bases and J 6 bases; nucleotides not matched to a gene: 11. CDR3: CASSPPSGRAAAGELFF. The CDR3 bases are TGTGCCAGCAGTCCTCCTAGCGGGAGGGCCGCTGCCGGGGAGCTGTTTTTT.

With regard to this clone: The same CDR3 is also encoded by other DNA sequences in this sample. J is TRBJ1-5 and V is TRBV10-1; D is unclear. The CDR3 runs to 13 residues. Germline assignment: CDR1 WNHNN and CDR2 SYGVQD (reference sequence). With 0 bases removed from V and 6 bases from J, the gap between germline ends came to 6 bases. The CDR3 region is CASSESLSQPQHF. In DNA, the CDR3 is TGCGCCAGCAGTGAGTCTCTTTCTCAGCCCCAGCATTTT.

The chain employs TRBV30 and TRBJ1-2, with D maybe TRBD1 (5 bases). Trimming stripped 2 bases from V and 3 bases from J, with 13 bases between. Germline CDR1 GTSNPN, CDR2 SVGIG (reference sequence). The CDR3 has 14 residues. CDR3 nucleotides: TGTGCCTGGAGTCAGGAGTCCAGGGACTATGGCTACACCTTC. This gives the protein CAWSQESRDYGYTF. The whole variable domain, remainder taken from reference TRBV30 and TRBJ1-2, is SQTIHQWPATLVQPVGSPLSLECTVEGTSNPNLYWYRQAAGRGLQLLFYSVGIGQISSEVPQNLSASRPQDRQFILSSKKLLLSDSGFYLCAWSQESRDYGYTFGSGTRLTVV.

The chain links TRBV10-3 to TRBJ1-4; D call uncertain. The V end was cut by 3 bases, the J end by 6 bases, with 5 bases between. Germline CDR1 is ENHRY and CDR2 is SYGVKD. The CDR3 length is 12 residues. CDR3 sequence: CAISDGDEKLFF. CDR3 sequence (DNA): TGTGCCATCAGTGACGGTGATGAAAAACTGTTTTTT.

CDR3 sequence (DNA): TGTGCCAGCAATTCCCGAGGGACTAGCGGCGGTGAGCAGTTCTTC. The encoded protein is CASNSRGTSGGEQFF. This sequence joins TRBV28 and TRBJ2-1, with TRBD2 identical over 11 bases. CDR1 and CDR2 from the germline V gene are MDHEN and SYDVKM. V lost 7 bases and J lost 9; bases outside the gene matches: 11. This CDR3 has 15 amino acids.

J is TRBJ2-7 and V is TRBV7-2; the match to TRBD2 covers 14 bases. Germline V gene data show CDR1 as SGHTA and CDR2 as FQGNSA. The V gene end was trimmed by 5 bases and the J gene end by 0 bases; junction bases not matched to a gene: 6. CDR3 length equals 17 residues. CDR3 amino acids: CASSKGLAGVTSYEQYF. The CDR3 DNA reads TGTGCCAGCAGCAAGGGACTAGCGGGAGTCACCTCCTACGAGCAGTACTTC. Full variable domain (missing parts from reference TRBV7-2 and TRBJ2-7): GAGVSQSPSNKVTEKGKDVELRCDPISGHTALYWYRQSLGQGLEFLIYFQGNSAPDKSGLPSDRFSAERTGGSVSTLTIQRTQQEDSAVYLCASSKGLAGVTSYEQYFGPGTRLTVT.

This chain uses TRBV6-4 with TRBJ2-3; the D gene could be TRBD1 or TRBD2 (5 bases each). Germline-derived CDR1 and CDR2 are MRHNA and SNTAGT. The CDR3 is 15 residues long. Trimming stripped 8 bases from V and 4 bases from J, with 19 bases between. The CDR3 DNA is TGTGCCAGCGGAGACGTACCACGGGGCGCAGATACGCAGTATTTT. It specifies CASGDVPRGADTQYF.

The chain recombines TRBV29-1 with TRBJ1-6; D uncertain. Germline V CDR1 and CDR2: SQVTM, ANQGSEA. The V end lost 5 bases, the J end lost 5 bases, and 10 bases lay between the germline ends. The CDR3 is made up of 13 amino acids. The CDR3 loop reads CSVRPGDNSPLHF. In DNA form, the CDR3 reads TGCAGCGTTCGGCCGGGAGATAATTCACCCCTCCACTTT.

Points on this clone: The same CDR3 arises from other DNA sequences in this sample as well. The CDR3 nucleotides read TGCGCCAGCAGCTTAGGACAGGGTGGTAATTCACCCCTCCACTTT. It specifies CASSLGQGGNSPLHF. This chain links TRBV5-1 with TRBJ1-6; TRBD1 matches 8 bases. V was clipped by 2 bases and J by 6 bases; unmatched bases: 4. Germline CDR1 reads SGHRS; CDR2 reads YFSETQ. This CDR3 region has 15 residues.

The genes are TRBV30 and TRBJ1-3; TRBD1 matches at 8 bases. The CDR3 has 20 amino acids. V lost 3 bases and J lost 0; bases outside the gene matches: 19. The germline gives CDR1 GTSNPN, CDR2 SVGIG (reference sequence). CDR3 in DNA: TGTGCCTGGAGAGAGAGCCCCTTAGGCCACACAGGGGGCTCTGGAAACACCATATATTTT. This encodes CAWRESPLGHTGGSGNTIYF.

The chain combines TRBV27 with TRBJ2-5, with D possibly called TRBD1 or TRBD2 (5 bases each). CDR3 length equals 15 residues. CDR1 and CDR2 (germline): MNHEY, SMNVEV (reference sequence). Trimming left V 4 bases short and J 0 bases short, with 12 bases between. CDR3 loop: CASSSGPGYQETQYF. In DNA form, the CDR3 reads TGTGCCAGCAGTTCGGGGCCAGGGTACCAAGAGACCCAGTACTTC.

V usage is TRBV15 and J usage is TRBJ2-2; D gene unclear. Trimming cost V 6 bases and J 1 base, with 12 bases left between them. CDR3 length: 15 residues. Germline V gene lookup returns CDR1 LNHNV and CDR2 YYDKDF (reference sequence). CDR3 sequence: CATRSNYQNTGELFF. CDR3 bases: TGTGCCACCAGGTCTAATTACCAGAACACCGGGGAGCTGTTTTTT. The full variable domain, rest sourced from reference TRBV15 and TRBJ2-2, is DAMVIQNPRYQVTQFGKPVTLSCSQTLNHNVMYWYQQKSSQAPKLLFHYYDKDFNNEADTPDNFQSRRPNTSFCFLDIRSPGLGDTAMYLCATRSNYQNTGELFFGEGSRLTVL.

Turning to this clone: The same CDR3 is also encoded by other DNA sequences in this sample. V gene TRBV7-9 combines with J gene TRBJ1-1; D ambiguous. The CDR3 runs 14 residues. Looked up from germline, CDR1 is SEHNR and CDR2 is FQNEAQ (reference sequence). Deletions cut 1 base from V and 1 base from J, with 7 bases between. The CDR3 sequence: CASSLVVGNTEAFF. CDR3 coding DNA: TGTGCCAGCAGCTTAGTTGTAGGGAACACTGAAGCTTTCTTT.

The chain employs TRBV7-2 and TRBJ2-1; maybe TRBD2 (6 bases). The CDR3 has 13 residues. Deletions cut 8 bases from V and 9 bases from J, with 17 bases between. CDR1 is SGHTA, CDR2 FQGNSA, per germline. CDR3 loop: CASRVGGGTEQFF. CDR3 DNA sequence: TGTGCCAGCCGGGTTGGAGGCGGGACTGAGCAGTTCTTC.

The V call is TRBV7-2, the J call TRBJ2-7; 13 bases fit TRBD2. CDR1 and CDR2 (germline): SGHTA, FQGNSA. Losses at the gene ends were 5 bases for V and 1 base for J; bases not matched to a gene: 5. The CDR3 has 16 residues. CDR3 DNA sequence: TGTGCCAGCAGCCCGACTAGCGGGAGGCCTTCCTACGAGCAGTACTTC. Translated, it gives CASSPTSGRPSYEQYF.

For this clone: Different DNA sequences within this sample yield the same CDR3. The chain uses TRBV2 and TRBJ1-5, with D hard to call. V was pared by 3 bases and J by 0 bases, with 9 bases between. The CDR3 runs to 15 residues. Looked up from germline, CDR1 is SNHLY and CDR2 is FYNNEI. CDR3 loop: CASSDEGDSNQPQHF. In nucleotides, the CDR3 is TGTGCCAGCAGTGATGAGGGAGATAGCAATCAGCCCCAGCATTTT.

Written as DNA, the CDR3 is TGTGCCAGTAGTATACGCGACGGGTACTACGAGCAGTACTTC. Protein product: CASSIRDGYYEQYF. The chain carries TRBV19 and TRBJ2-7; no reliable D call. Trimming took off 2 bases at V and 3 bases at J, with 11 bases between the two ends. This CDR3 spans 14 amino acids. Germline V gene sequence: CDR1 LNHDA, CDR2 SQIVND (reference sequence).

For this clone: Other DNA sequences from this sample encode an identical CDR3 as well. The rearrangement uses TRBV15 and TRBJ2-5; TRBD2 aligns across 8 bases. CDR3 size: 15 residues. Germline CDR1 reads LNHNV; CDR2 reads YYDKDF (reference sequence). With 0 bases clipped from V and 5 bases from J, the junction kept 5 bases outside the gene matches. CDR3 sequence (DNA): TGTGCCACCAGCAGAGATCCCGGGGGGGAGGAGACCCAGTACTTC. Translating it yields CATSRDPGGEETQYF. Complete variable domain (other parts from reference TRBV15 and TRBJ2-5): DAMVIQNPRYQVTQFGKPVTLSCSQTLNHNVMYWYQQKSSQAPKLLFHYYDKDFNNEADTPDNFQSRRPNTSFCFLDIRSPGLGDTAMYLCATSRDPGGEETQYFGPGTRLLVL.

The table lists this clone with a count of one. The chain uses TRBV19 and TRBJ1-2; 7 bases map to TRBD1. V shed 3 bases, J shed 9 bases, and the junction held 7 bases outside the gene matches. Germline V gene data show CDR1 as LNHDA and CDR2 as SQIVND (reference sequence). CDR3 length: 13 residues. Here the CDR3 reads CASSILGGESYTF. In nucleotides, the CDR3 is TGTGCCAGTAGTATTTTAGGGGGCGAGAGCTACACCTTC.

The chain has TRBV27 and TRBJ2-7, with 9 bases matching TRBD2. Losses at the gene ends were 3 bases for V and 2 bases for J; bases not matched to a gene: 8. This CDR3 is 16 amino acids long. Germline assignment: CDR1 MNHEY and CDR2 SMNVEV (reference sequence). The CDR3 protein is CASSFLSGGRTYEQYF. The DNA for the CDR3 is TGTGCCAGCAGTTTCCTCAGCGGGGGGCGAACCTACGAGCAGTACTTC.

The chain uses TRBV6-1 and TRBJ1-5; D possibly corresponds to TRBD1 (5 bases). The CDR3 loop spans 17 amino acids. Germline V lookup: CDR1 MNHNS, CDR2 SASEGT. V shed 1 base and J shed 4 bases, with 17 bases lying between them. CDR3 in DNA: TGTGCCAGCAGTGAAGGGGGAAGGCAGGGAGGAAATCAGCCCCAGCATTTT. It codes for CASSEGGRQGGNQPQHF.

The rearrangement joins TRBV28 to TRBJ1-2, with 9 positions matching TRBD1. This CDR3 is 17 amino acids long. The germline V gene has CDR1 MDHEN and CDR2 SYDVKM. The V segment lost 3 bases and the J segment 4 bases; nucleotides outside the gene matches: 12. The CDR3 sequence is CASSLVVGTGTVYGYTF. DNA for the CDR3: TGTGCCAGCAGTTTGGTGGTCGGGACAGGGACGGTCTATGGCTACACCTTC.

Concerning this clone: At one end, the junction sequence differs from germline, possibly due to a read error. The CDR3 nucleotides read TGTACCAGCAGTGAAGACAGTCCAACCGAGCAGTACTTC. It yields the protein CTSSEDSPTEQYF. V and J are TRBV2 and TRBJ2-7; TRBD1 might be the D (5 bases). This CDR3 is built from 13 residues. CDR1 SNHLY and CDR2 FYNNEI come from the germline V gene.